This entry concerns a single TCR beta chain. This CDR3 is built from 15 residues. Germline CDR1 is KGHSH and CDR2 is LQKENI. Deletions cut 0 bases from V and 8 bases from J, with 16 bases between. This record belongs to a study of control samples from healthy donors and cancer patients. Clones were read by immunoSEQ multiplex PCR, and TCRdb kept only the in-frame ones, dropping some. This listing includes about 190,000 clones. The chain couples TRBV18 to TRBJ1-1, with D hard to call. The sequenced material came from blood. The clonotype originates from a woman in her 30s in good health. The DNA of the CDR3 is TGTGCCAGCTCACCACCTGCGGGCCAGCAACCAGAAGCTTTCTTT. As protein: CASSPPAGQQPEAFF.